What follows are 13 T cell receptor beta chains derived from one specimen sequenced in a study of cytomegalovirus exposure and HLA in healthy donors (dated by TCRdb to 2016 to 2017). The library was produced with the immunoSEQ multiplex PCR assay. In TCRdb, the immuneACCESS table is reduced to in-frame sequences with V and J assigned. These tables do not hold every clone; where another copy was compared, an unresolved V gene accounts for under half, and the others remain unexplained. The sample table shows roughly 120,000 clones, and more than 70% are seen once. The ten largest account for 1.5% to 2% of the sample. Sequenced: PBMCs. The receptor set was obtained from a man in his late teens or twenties in good health and CMV-seronegative.

This chain uses TRBV28 with TRBJ2-1; maybe TRBD2 (6 bases). The germline V gene encodes CDR1 MDHEN and CDR2 SYDVKM. The length of the CDR3 is 14 residues. Trimming took 7 bases from V and 4 from J, leaving 14 bases between them. CDR3 sequence reads: CASKLASSYNEQFF. CDR3 nucleotide sequence: TGTGCCAGCAAGCTAGCGAGTAGTTACAATGAGCAGTTCTTC.

The J gene is TRBJ1-2, the V gene TRBV4-1, with TRBD1 identical over 10 bases. Looked up from germline, CDR1 is MGHRA and CDR2 is YSYEKL. V trimming: 5 bases; J trimming: 8 bases; junction bases outside the gene matches: 8. This CDR3 region has 14 residues. This chain's CDR3 is CASSKGTGVDGYTF. CDR3 DNA sequence: TGCGCCAGCAGCAAAGGGACAGGGGTGGACGGCTACACCTTC.

This chain uses TRBV12-5 with TRBJ2-2; the match to TRBD1 covers 12 bases. The ends lost 6 bases at V and 4 bases at J; junction bases unmatched: 6. CDR3 length: 16 amino acids. In germline, CDR1 is LGHNT, CDR2 FRNRAP. CDR3 loop: CASGRDRGLSTGELFF. Written as DNA, the CDR3 is TGTGCTAGTGGACGGGACAGGGGGCTTAGCACCGGGGAGCTGTTTTTT.

The V and J genes are TRBV5-6 and TRBJ1-1; D unclear. This CDR3 has 13 amino acids. Per germline, CDR1 SGHDT and CDR2 YYEEEE. Trimming left V 5 bases short and J 2 bases short, with 10 bases between. This chain's CDR3 is CASRLRLNTEAFF. The CDR3 DNA is TGTGCCAGCAGATTGCGGTTAAACACTGAAGCTTTCTTT.

V is TRBV5-1 and J is TRBJ2-4; tentative D call: TRBD1 (6 bases). V was cut by 0 bases and J by 0 bases, with 16 bases left in between. This CDR3 has 18 residues. Germline V gives CDR1 SGHRS, CDR2 YFSETQ. CDR3 DNA: TGCGCCAGCAGCTTGGCCTCGGACAGCATACTAGCCAAAAACATTCAGTACTTC. This translates into CASSLASDSILAKNIQYF.

This chain links TRBV28 with TRBJ2-7; 8 nucleotides align to TRBD1. Trimming cost V 7 bases and J 5 bases; bases outside gene matches: 7. This CDR3 has 13 residues. Looked up from germline, CDR1 is MDHEN and CDR2 is SYDVKM. CDR3 nucleotide sequence: TGTGCCAGCATCCCTGGACAGGGCCACGAGCAGTACTTC. This encodes CASIPGQGHEQYF.

The chain carries TRBV6-6 and TRBJ2-1, with D possibly matching TRBD1 (6 bases). Germline-derived CDR1 and CDR2 are MNHNY and SVGAGI (reference sequence). This CDR3 has 10 residues. Trimming stripped 8 bases from V and 10 bases from J, with 9 bases between. CDR3 DNA sequence: TGTGCCAGCGGGGGCGTAGAGCAGTTCTTC. Amino acid sequence: CASGGVEQFF.

The V call is TRBV10-2, the J call TRBJ2-2, with 10 nucleotides matching TRBD2. V was pared by 7 bases and J by 0 bases, with 5 bases of the junction left unmatched. The CDR3 is made up of 16 amino acids. Germline CDR1 is WSHSY and CDR2 is SAAADI. CDR3 in DNA: TGCGCCAGCAACCTAGCGGGAGTTACGAACACCGGGGAGCTGTTTTTT. This codes for CASNLAGVTNTGELFF.

This clone was recorded once. V gene TRBV7-2 combines with J gene TRBJ2-3, with 12 bases lining up with TRBD2. Germline CDR1 and CDR2: SGHTA and FQGNSA. The CDR3 loop spans 17 amino acids. With V trimmed by 6 bases and J by 1 base, 8 bases remained unmatched. The CDR3, as DNA: TGTGCCAGCAGGCCCCCGGGACTAGCGGGTGGCACAGATACGCAGTATTTT. Encoded protein: CASRPPGLAGGTDTQYF.

The J gene is TRBJ2-1, the V gene TRBV5-1; TRBD2 might be the D (6 bases). V gave up 3 bases and J gave up 4 bases, with 17 bases separating them. Germline V gives CDR1 SGHRS, CDR2 YFSETQ. This CDR3 contains 16 residues. CDR3 DNA: TGCGCCAGCAGCTCCTTTATGAGGGAGGTATACAATGAGCAGTTCTTC. As protein: CASSSFMREVYNEQFF.

V gene TRBV11-2 combines with J gene TRBJ2-5, with a possible D match to TRBD2 (5 bases). The CDR3 is 13 amino acids. Deletions cut 5 bases from V and 5 bases from J, with 12 bases between. The germline V gene has CDR1 SGHAT and CDR2 FQNNGV. The CDR3 protein is CASSATRRETQYF. CDR3 sequence (DNA): TGTGCCAGCAGCGCTACTAGGCGCGAGACCCAGTACTTC.

The V call is TRBV27, the J call TRBJ1-4; D remains unclear. This CDR3 spans 14 amino acids. Germline V lookup: CDR1 MNHEY, CDR2 SMNVEV (reference sequence). The V end lost 6 bases, the J end lost 1 base, and 9 bases lay between the germline ends. DNA for the CDR3: TGTGCCAGCAGCCCGCGAAGAACTAATGAAAAACTGTTTTTT. Its protein product is CASSPRRTNEKLFF.

In its sample, this clone was seen once. This chain uses TRBV25-1 with TRBJ2-5; maybe TRBD1 (6 bases). V was trimmed by 1 base and J by 5 bases, leaving 14 bases between them. CDR1 and CDR2 (germline): MGHDK, SYGVNS. The CDR3 is 15 residues long. CDR3 coding DNA: TGTGCCAGCAGTGAATCACAGGGTTCAAGGGAGACCCAGTACTTC. The encoded protein is CASSESQGSRETQYF.